This T cell receptor (beta chain) was observed in a study of cytomegalovirus exposure and HLA in healthy donors. Turning to the study itself: The Caucasian-associated ancestry cluster contained 81% of the 300 to 400 genotyped donors.

After removal of 0 bases from V and 2 bases from J, the junction contained 6 bases not matched to a gene. Germline CDR1 and CDR2: LNHDA and SQIVND (reference sequence). The CDR3 is 17 amino acids. This PCR relied on a set of 60 Vbeta primers and 13 Jbeta primers. Data came from immunoSEQ multiplex PCR; TCRdb stores just in-frame clones and leaves some out. This sample carries 150,000 or so clones, 81% of them seen once, and the ten largest clones take 1% to 1.5%. The receptor was derived from a man aged 50-60 years in good health and CMV-seropositive. Sequencing input: PBMCs. V and J are TRBV19 and TRBJ2-3; 9 bases are shared with TRBD2. The DNA of the CDR3 is TGTGCCAGTAGTATAGATCCTAGCGGGGTGACCACAGATACGCAGTATTTT. The encoded protein is CASSIDPSGVTTDTQYF.